The 20 T cell receptor beta chains below come from one sample, sequenced in a study of T cell changes during pregnancy in multiple sclerosis. Sequencing was performed with immunoSEQ multiplex PCR; in TCRdb, only in-frame clones are kept and a portion is missing. Here the sample spans around 31,000 clones, 90% being singletons. The sequenced sample was CD8+ T cells from peripheral blood mononuclear cells, obtained in the second trimester of pregnancy. The receptors stem from a female donor with multiple sclerosis, enrolled in a pregnancy study.

This clone was seen a single time. The CDR3 spells CASGSDREGSWETQYF. In nucleotides, the CDR3 is TGTGCTAGTGGTTCCGACAGAGAAGGGTCATGGGAGACCCAGTACTTC. The chain combines TRBV12-5 with TRBJ2-5; weak D call: TRBD1 (5 bases). The germline V and J ends were trimmed by 4 bases and 5 bases, with 20 bases remaining between them. This CDR3 region has 16 residues. Per germline, CDR1 LGHNT and CDR2 FRNRAP.

The gene calls are TRBV10-3 and TRBJ1-2; 7 bases align to TRBD1. The CDR3 is 16 amino acids. Germline CDR1 is ENHRY and CDR2 is SYGVKD. V lost 0 bases, J lost 7 bases, and 11 bases stayed unmatched. The CDR3 spells CAISESIQGMKSGYTF. The CDR3 region has the DNA TGTGCCATCAGTGAGTCGATACAGGGGATGAAGAGTGGCTACACCTTC.

The genes are TRBV27 and TRBJ2-1; possible D gene TRBD2, 6 bases. CDR3 length: 15 residues. CDR1 MNHEY and CDR2 SMNVEV come from the germline V gene (reference sequence). V lost 6 bases, J lost 8 bases, and 20 bases lay in between. The CDR3 region is CASSVSGGPGDEQFF. The DNA for the CDR3 is TGTGCCAGCAGCGTATCAGGAGGGCCTGGGGATGAGCAGTTCTTC.

The chain links TRBV13 to TRBJ2-3, with unresolved D. The ends were cut back, 4 bases at V and 3 bases at J, with 14 bases in the middle. Germline CDR1 PRHDT, CDR2 FYEKMQ (reference sequence). The length of the CDR3 is 15 residues. The CDR3 here is CASSSGSFRTDTQYF. The CDR3 coding sequence is TGTGCCAGCAGCTCAGGTTCTTTCAGAACAGATACGCAGTATTTT.

The genes are TRBV14 and TRBJ2-7; 7 bases map to TRBD2. The CDR3 runs 17 residues. The germline gives CDR1 SGHDN, CDR2 FVKESK. The V segment lost 1 base and the J segment 2 bases; nucleotides outside the gene matches: 11. The CDR3 loop is CASSQGLSWAGAYEQYF. DNA for the CDR3: TGTGCCAGCAGCCAAGGTCTATCCTGGGCGGGGGCCTACGAGCAGTACTTC.

The chain couples TRBV11-2 to TRBJ1-1; weak D call: TRBD1 (6 bases). Germline assignment: CDR1 SGHAT and CDR2 FQNNGV. Between the trimmed V and J ends, which lost 3 bases and 1 base, there was a span of 21 bases. The CDR3 contains 18 residues. The CDR3 reads CASSFPPGRGPRNTEAFF. DNA for the CDR3: TGTGCCAGCAGCTTCCCCCCGGGCAGGGGCCCGAGGAACACTGAAGCTTTCTTT.

The chain carries TRBV5-4 and TRBJ1-1; no clear D. Germline loops: CDR1 SGHNT, CDR2 YYREEE (reference sequence). The V end was cut by 4 bases, the J end by 1 base, with 14 bases between. CDR3 length equals 15 residues. CDR3 in amino acids: CASSLDPPGNTEAFF. The CDR3 nucleotides read TGTGCCAGCAGCCTGGATCCCCCGGGGAACACTGAAGCTTTCTTT. The variable domain in full, completed from reference TRBV5-4 and TRBJ1-1, reads ETGVTQSPTHLIKTRGQQVTLRCSSQSGHNTVSWYQQALGQGPQFIFQYYREEENGRGNFPPRFSGLQFPNYSSELNVNALELDDSALYLCASSLDPPGNTEAFFGQGTRLTVV.

The CDR3 sequence: CASSRGDREVHEQYF. The DNA of the CDR3 is TGTGCCAGTAGTAGGGGCGACAGGGAGGTACACGAGCAGTACTTC. The V and J genes are TRBV19 and TRBJ2-7, with a tentative D call TRBD1 (7 bases). The germline gives CDR1 LNHDA, CDR2 SQIVND (reference sequence). V gave up 4 bases and J gave up 5 bases, with 18 bases separating them. The CDR3 consists of 15 residues. Based on the CDR3 plus reference TRBV19 and TRBJ2-7, the full variable domain is DGGITQSPKYLFRKEGQNVTLSCEQNLNHDAMYWYRQDPGQGLRLIYYSQIVNDFQKGDIAEGYSVSREKKESFPLTVTSAQKNPTAFYLCASSRGDREVHEQYFGPGTRLTVT.

V and J are TRBV6-5 and TRBJ2-7; D might be TRBD1 (7 bases). The CDR3 contains 14 residues. Trimming took off 0 bases at V and 4 bases at J, with 10 bases between the two ends. Germline-derived CDR1 and CDR2 are MNHEY and SVGAGI. DNA of the CDR3: TGTGCCAGCAGTTACTCACAGGGGACTTACGAGCAGTACTTC. It yields the protein CASSYSQGTYEQYF.

The rearrangement uses TRBV27 and TRBJ2-2; D gene ambiguous. Trimming stripped 5 bases from V and 7 bases from J, with 14 bases between. CDR1 MNHEY and CDR2 SMNVEV come from the germline V gene (reference sequence). The length of the CDR3 is 14 residues. Here the CDR3 reads CASSAELYIGELFF. CDR3 DNA: TGTGCCAGCAGTGCCGAGCTGTATATCGGGGAGCTGTTTTTT.

V is TRBV19 and J is TRBJ1-1, with TRBD1 matching over 7 bases. The CDR3 is 14 amino acids. V gave up 7 bases and J gave up 1 base; unmatched junction bases: 6. CDR1 LNHDA and CDR2 SQIVND come from the germline V gene (reference sequence). Here the CDR3 reads CASTGGLWNTEAFF. CDR3 coding DNA: TGTGCCAGTACAGGGGGGCTCTGGAACACTGAAGCTTTCTTT.

Judged by abundance, this clone is medium-sized. The chain has TRBV27 and TRBJ1-1; 7 nucleotides agree with TRBD1. The V gene end was trimmed by 4 bases and the J gene end by 0 bases; junction bases not matched to a gene: 8. Germline-derived CDR1 and CDR2 are MNHEY and SMNVEV (reference sequence). The CDR3 is 16 amino acids. The CDR3 DNA sequence: TGTGCCAGCAGTTCCCTGACAGGGAAGGTGAACACTGAAGCTTTCTTT. Its protein is CASSSLTGKVNTEAFF.

The chain carries TRBV13 and TRBJ2-7; D unresolved. Trimming shortened V by 1 base and J by 5 bases, and 6 bases separated the two germline ends. The CDR3 sequence is 12 residues long. Germline V CDR1 and CDR2: PRHDT, FYEKMQ (reference sequence). The CDR3 protein is CASSLAHNEQYF. The CDR3 DNA reads TGTGCCAGCAGCTTAGCACATAACGAGCAGTACTTC. The variable domain in full, completed from reference TRBV13 and TRBJ2-7, reads AAGVIQSPRHLIKEKRETATLKCYPIPRHDTVYWYQQGPGQDPQFLISFYEKMQSDKGSIPDRFSAQQFSDYHSELNMSSLELGDSALYFCASSLAHNEQYFGPGTRLTVT.

The V and J genes are TRBV29-1 and TRBJ2-7; D remains unclear. From germline, CDR1 is SQVTM and CDR2 ANQGSEA. Trimming stripped 4 bases from V and 0 bases from J, with 13 bases between. The CDR3 extends over 14 amino acids. This chain's CDR3 is CSVGCQVSSYEQYF. In DNA, the CDR3 is TGCAGCGTTGGTTGTCAGGTGAGCTCCTACGAGCAGTACTTC.

The V call is TRBV5-1, the J call TRBJ2-1; D is possibly TRBD1 (6 bases). Germline V gene sequence: CDR1 SGHRS, CDR2 YFSETQ. This CDR3 spans 16 amino acids. V was trimmed by 5 bases and J by 7 bases, leaving 22 bases between them. As DNA, the CDR3 is TGCGCCAGCAGATTCCCTCGGGACACGGATTCGAATGAGCAGTTCTTC. It encodes CASRFPRDTDSNEQFF.

This sequence joins TRBV6-1 and TRBJ2-1; 11 bases agree with TRBD2. From germline, CDR1 is MNHNS and CDR2 SASEGT. Trimming at V came to 4 bases and at J to 7 bases, leaving 3 bases not matched to a gene. The CDR3 sequence is 14 residues long. DNA for the CDR3: TGTGCCAGCAGTGCGCTAGCGGGAGGTAATGAGCAGTTCTTC. This codes for CASSALAGGNEQFF.

The chain recombines TRBV5-5 with TRBJ1-1; 7 bases are a match to TRBD1. Germline trimming cut 2 bases from V and 2 bases from J; bases unmatched to any gene: 6. The CDR3 is 15 residues long. Germline V gene lookup returns CDR1 SGHKS and CDR2 YYEKEE (reference sequence). CDR3 loop: CASSLTGDLNTEAFF. In DNA form, the CDR3 reads TGTGCCAGCAGCTTAACAGGGGACCTCAACACTGAAGCTTTCTTT.

This chain joins TRBV27 and TRBJ2-7; D possibly corresponds to TRBD2 (6 bases). Trimming took 2 bases from V and 3 from J, leaving 17 bases between them. The CDR3 consists of 16 residues. CDR1 is MNHEY, CDR2 SMNVEV, per germline (reference sequence). The CDR3 bases are TGTGCCAGCAGTTTACAACCTTCGGGGGTCGGCTACGAGCAGTACTTC. Translation: CASSLQPSGVGYEQYF.

The V gene is TRBV27, the J gene TRBJ1-5, with 8 bases aligning to TRBD1. V was clipped by 2 bases and J by 3 bases; unmatched bases: 6. This CDR3 has 16 residues. Germline CDR1 and CDR2: MNHEY and SMNVEV (reference sequence). The CDR3 DNA reads as TGTGCCAGCAGTTTAATTTCAGGGGGCTCCAATCAGCCCCAGCATTTT. Protein product: CASSLISGGSNQPQHF.

The genes are TRBV9 and TRBJ1-1, with 8 bases that match TRBD1. This CDR3 contains 16 residues. The V gene's germline CDR1 is SGDLS and CDR2 YYNGEE. Unmatched junction bases numbered 5, after V lost 0 bases and J lost 1 base. The CDR3 loop reads CASSVDSGGKNTEAFF. CDR3 nucleotides: TGTGCCAGCAGCGTAGATTCAGGGGGCAAGAACACTGAAGCTTTCTTT.